Listed below are T cell receptor beta chains from one sample, sequenced in a study of vaccination effects on CD4 cells after COVID-19. Profiled with immunoSEQ multiplex PCR; TCRdb holds only in-frame clones, not every one. The sample lists about 73,000 clones, around 67% occurring once. These receptors are not linked to any known antigen. The sequenced sample was CD4+ T cells from PBMCs cultured without peptide, obtained after COVID-19 vaccination. These receptors all come from a human donor who received a COVID-19 vaccine. Each CDR3 is given with its conserved first and last residue. A D gene is named only where the DNA matches it firmly. The size entry is marked missing in some rows and otherwise reads once, few, many or a size class.

clone size: -; D gene: TRBD1; V gene: TRBV4-3; J gene: TRBJ2-3; CDR3 length: 15; CDR3 protein: CASSPRQGLTDTQYF; CDR3 DNA: TGCGCCAGCAGCCCAAGACAGGGATTAACAGATACGCAGTATTTT
clone size: -; D gene: -; V gene: TRBV19; J gene: TRBJ2-6; CDR3 length: 18; CDR3 protein: CASSIDRQGGTGANVLTF; CDR3 DNA: TGTGCCAGTAGTATAGATAGACAGGGAGGAACTGGGGCCAACGTCCTGACTTTC
clone size: few; D gene: -; V gene: TRBV3-1/TRBV3-2; J gene: TRBJ2-5; CDR3 length: 12; CDR3 protein: CASSLNLETQYF; CDR3 DNA: TGTGCCAGCAGCCTCAACCTGGAGACCCAGTACTTC
clone size: few; D gene: -; V gene: TRBV6-6; J gene: TRBJ1-4; CDR3 length: 16; CDR3 protein: CASSSLWDNWDEKLFF; CDR3 DNA: TGTGCCAGCAGTTCATTGTGGGACAACTGGGATGAAAAACTGTTTTTT
clone size: -; D gene: -; V gene: TRBV7-2; J gene: TRBJ2-5; CDR3 length: 15; CDR3 protein: CASSPVRLVQETQYF; CDR3 DNA: TGTGCCAGCAGCCCCGTCAGGCTTGTTCAAGAGACCCAGTACTTC
clone size: -; D gene: -; V gene: TRBV6-5; J gene: TRBJ1-2; CDR3 length: 15; CDR3 protein: CASSYSDSGIGGYTF; CDR3 DNA: TGTGCCAGCAGTTACTCGGATTCGGGGATCGGTGGCTACACCTTC
clone size: -; D gene: TRBD2; V gene: TRBV7-2; J gene: TRBJ2-2; CDR3 length: 12; CDR3 protein: CASGTSVGELFF; CDR3 DNA: TGTGCCAGCGGGACTAGTGTCGGGGAGCTGTTTTTT
clone size: -; D gene: TRBD1; V gene: TRBV19; J gene: TRBJ2-1; CDR3 length: 15; CDR3 protein: CASSRRTGDYNEQFF; CDR3 DNA: TGTGCCAGTAGTAGAAGGACAGGGGATTACAATGAGCAGTTCTTC
clone size: once; D gene: -; V gene: TRBV9; J gene: TRBJ1-1; CDR3 length: 13; CDR3 protein: CASSPTVGTEAFF; CDR3 DNA: TGTGCCAGCAGCCCCACGGTTGGGACTGAAGCTTTCTTT
clone size: once; D gene: -; V gene: TRBV9; J gene: TRBJ1-2; CDR3 length: 17; CDR3 protein: CASSHSEAGLKGDGYTF; CDR3 DNA: TGTGCCAGCAGCCATTCAGAAGCGGGCCTCAAAGGTGATGGCTACACCTTC
clone size: -; D gene: -; V gene: TRBV7-3; J gene: TRBJ2-2; CDR3 length: 13; CDR3 protein: CASSLNWSGELFF; CDR3 DNA: TGTGCCAGCAGCTTAAATTGGTCCGGGGAGCTGTTTTTT
clone size: -; D gene: -; V gene: TRBV18; J gene: TRBJ1-2; CDR3 length: 13; CDR3 protein: CASSSDSYYGYTF; CDR3 DNA: TGTGCCAGCTCATCGGACAGTTACTATGGCTACACCTTC
clone size: -; D gene: -; V gene: TRBV6-5; J gene: TRBJ1-6; CDR3 length: 15; CDR3 protein: CASREQGSNRSPLHF; CDR3 DNA: TGTGCCAGCAGGGAGCAGGGGAGCAATCGATCACCCCTCCACTTT
clone size: few; D gene: -; V gene: TRBV6-5; J gene: TRBJ1-3; CDR3 length: 15; CDR3 protein: CASSRQVNSGNTIYF; CDR3 DNA: TGTGCCAGCAGTCGTCAGGTTAACTCTGGAAACACCATATATTTT
clone size: -; D gene: -; V gene: TRBV5-1; J gene: TRBJ2-2; CDR3 length: 12; CDR3 protein: CASSLDNGELFF; CDR3 DNA: TGCGCCAGCAGTCTTGATAACGGGGAGCTGTTTTTT
clone size: medium-sized; D gene: -; V gene: TRBV7-2; J gene: TRBJ2-5; CDR3 length: 13; CDR3 protein: CASSPRVTETQYF; CDR3 DNA: TGTGCCAGCAGCCCCAGGGTTACGGAGACCCAGTACTTC